The TCR beta chain described here comes from a study of cytomegalovirus exposure and HLA in healthy donors. Only in-frame clones appear in the TCRdb table, and some are missing; sequencing was by immunoSEQ multiplex PCR. This table holds roughly 58,000 clones, approximately 92% found once. With respect to this clone: Its antigen is currently unknown.

CDR1 and CDR2 (germline): SGHRS, YFSETQ. The CDR3 length is 17 residues. The ends were cut back, 4 bases at V and 2 bases at J, with 21 bases in the middle. Points from the study as a whole: There were three CMV-associated chains whose specificity for CMV antigens was confirmed in vitro. The authors enumerated under 200 TCR beta chains as linked to cytomegalovirus. For cytomegalovirus status, the classifier reportedly gave diagnoses with high specificity and sensitivity.

The donors were part of the validation cohort of 100 to 150 subjects. That cohort was separate from the first cohort, which comprised about 730 subjects. The specimen was PBMCs. The V call is TRBV5-1, the J call TRBJ2-5, with D possibly TRBD1 on 6 matching bases. This clonotype was obtained from a man aged 18 to 29 in good health and CMV-seronegative. The CDR3 DNA reads TGCGCCAGCAGCCTCAGGGGTGACAGATCGAGACAAGAGACCCAGTACTTC. Translated: CASSLRGDRSRQETQYF. The full variable domain, its missing parts supplied by reference TRBV5-1 and TRBJ2-5, is KAGVTQTPRYLIKTRGQQVTLSCSPISGHRSVSWYQQTPGQGLQFLFEYFSETQRNKGNFPGRFSGRQFSNSRSEMNVSTLELGDSALYLCASSLRGDRSRQETQYFGPGTRLLVL.